What follows are 28 T cell receptor beta chains derived from one specimen sequenced in a study of T cell responses to AZD1222 COVID-19 vaccine. Some clones are missing from TCRdb's copy, which holds only in-frame ones; the method was immunoSEQ multiplex PCR. Here the sample spans some 130,000 clones, around nine tenths being singletons. The starting material was peripheral blood, obtained on day 0 of AZD1222 vaccination. All receptors come from an adult in good health.

The V gene is TRBV6-1, the J gene TRBJ1-6, with no clear D. The CDR3 covers 12 residues. Germline loops: CDR1 MNHNS, CDR2 SASEGT. V was shortened by 2 bases and J by 9 bases, with 5 bases between the two germline ends. CDR3 protein: CASSELGSPLHF. In DNA, the CDR3 is TGTGCCAGCAGTGAACTAGGTTCACCCCTCCACTTT.

The J gene is TRBJ1-4, the V gene TRBV2, with D uncertain. Germline V gene data show CDR1 as SNHLY and CDR2 as FYNNEI. The CDR3 extends over 12 amino acids. V lost 6 bases and J lost 8, with 10 bases in between. CDR3: CASRAFLEKLFF. Here the CDR3 DNA reads TGTGCCAGCAGGGCGTTTCTAGAAAAACTGTTTTTT.

This clone appeared a single time. The chain couples TRBV19 to TRBJ1-1, with D perhaps matching TRBD1 (5 bases). V lost 0 bases to trimming and J lost 3 bases, with 14 bases between them. The CDR3 is 16 amino acids. Germline assignment: CDR1 LNHDA and CDR2 SQIVND (reference sequence). CDR3 sequence: CASSIDPLRGDTEAFF. CDR3 nucleotide sequence: TGTGCCAGTAGTATAGACCCACTTCGGGGGGACACTGAAGCTTTCTTT.

The rearrangement joins TRBV10-3 to TRBJ2-7, with a weak D call TRBD2 (5 bases). V lost 3 bases, J lost 2 bases, and 11 bases lay in between. Germline assignment: CDR1 ENHRY and CDR2 SYGVKD. The CDR3 runs to 14 residues. The CDR3 nucleotides are TGTGCCATCAGTGACAGACTAAGAACCTACGAGCAGTACTTC. Its translation: CAISDRLRTYEQYF.

This clone showed up just a few times. The chain carries TRBV5-1 and TRBJ1-1; D not certain. Germline values: CDR1 SGHRS, CDR2 YFSETQ. With 2 bases removed from V and 5 bases from J, the gap between germline ends came to 10 bases. CDR3 length equals 13 residues. The CDR3 protein is CASSFSRETEAFF. Here the CDR3 DNA reads TGCGCCAGCAGCTTCTCTAGGGAGACTGAAGCTTTCTTT.

This chain links TRBV19 with TRBJ2-1, with 7 bases aligning to TRBD2. This CDR3 has 16 amino acids. Germline V CDR1 and CDR2: LNHDA, SQIVND (reference sequence). After removal of 6 bases from V and 3 bases from J, the junction contained 11 bases not matched to a gene. CDR3 in amino acids: CASSPKPAGFYNEQFF. The CDR3 bases are TGTGCCAGTAGCCCCAAGCCAGCGGGGTTCTACAATGAGCAGTTCTTC.

The J gene is TRBJ2-3, the V gene TRBV28; 11 positions match TRBD2. This CDR3 region has 15 residues. Germline lookup yields CDR1 MDHEN and CDR2 SYDVKM. The J segment lost 3 bases and the V segment lost 3 bases, leaving 2 bases of the junction unmatched. CDR3 in amino acids: CASSFVAGGTDTQYF. In nucleotides, the CDR3 is TGTGCCAGCAGTTTTGTAGCGGGAGGGACAGATACGCAGTATTTT.

The chain carries TRBV11-2 and TRBJ2-7, with TRBD1 identical over 10 bases. Germline CDR1 and CDR2: SGHAT and FQNNGV. V lost 3 bases to trimming and J lost 3 bases; unmatched junction nucleotides: 2. The CDR3 has 14 amino acids. The CDR3 here is CASSLGDRGYEQYF. The CDR3 bases are TGTGCCAGCAGCTTGGGGGACAGGGGCTACGAGCAGTACTTC.

This clone showed up just once. CDR3 bases: TGTGCCAGCAGCGCTGGGTCTAACTATGGCTACACCTTC. As protein: CASSAGSNYGYTF. The chain employs TRBV9 and TRBJ1-2; no firm D call. V gave up 3 bases and J gave up 0 bases, with 6 bases separating them. In germline, CDR1 is SGDLS, CDR2 YYNGEE. CDR3 length: 13 residues. The full variable domain, its missing parts supplied by reference TRBV9 and TRBJ1-2, is DSGVTQTPKHLITATGQRVTLRCSPRSGDLSVYWYQQSLDQGLQFLIQYYNGEERAKGNILERFSAQQFPDLHSELNLSSLELGDSALYFCASSAGSNYGYTFGSGTRLTVV.

This clone was recorded once. This rearrangement joins TRBV28 to TRBJ1-5; TRBD1 matches at 9 bases. Per germline, CDR1 MDHEN and CDR2 SYDVKM. Trimming cost V 3 bases and J 7 bases; bases outside gene matches: 4. The CDR3 runs to 14 residues. The CDR3 region has the DNA TGTGCCAGCAGTTTTACAGGGGGCGGGCAGCCCCAGCATTTT. It codes for CASSFTGGGQPQHF.

This chain joins TRBV5-6 and TRBJ2-1; 10 bases line up with TRBD2. Germline lookup yields CDR1 SGHDT and CDR2 YYEEEE. V trimming: 1 base; J trimming: 9 bases; junction bases outside the gene matches: 4. The CDR3 length is 14 residues. CDR3 in amino acids: CASSLSLAGVEQFF. The CDR3 DNA reads as TGTGCCAGCAGCTTGAGTCTAGCGGGAGTTGAGCAGTTCTTC.

The gene calls are TRBV7-3 and TRBJ2-2, with 11 bases fitting TRBD2. The trim removed 3 bases at V and 4 bases at J, leaving 7 bases unmatched. Germline V gives CDR1 SGHTA, CDR2 FQGTGA. This CDR3 contains 17 residues. CDR3 sequence reads: CASSLKLAGDPTGELFF. The CDR3 DNA follows: TGTGCCAGCAGCTTGAAACTAGCGGGAGACCCCACCGGGGAGCTGTTTTTT.

This clone was seen just once. The J gene is TRBJ2-1, the V gene TRBV27; 8 bases are a match to TRBD1. The CDR3 length is 12 residues. Germline V CDR1 and CDR2: MNHEY, SMNVEV (reference sequence). The ends lost 8 bases at V and 6 bases at J; junction bases unmatched: 3. CDR3 sequence: CASQTGVNEQFF. The CDR3 DNA reads TGTGCCAGCCAGACAGGGGTCAATGAGCAGTTCTTC.

The chain has TRBV5-6 and TRBJ1-2; no reliable D call. The CDR3 is made up of 15 amino acids. Germline V gene data show CDR1 as SGHDT and CDR2 as YYEEEE. The ends were cut back, 3 bases at V and 1 base at J, with 13 bases in the middle. The CDR3 region has the DNA TGTGCCAGCAGCTCCGCGGGAGGCCTTAACTATGGCTACACCTTC. As protein: CASSSAGGLNYGYTF.

This chain joins TRBV30 and TRBJ2-1; perhaps D is TRBD1 or TRBD2 (5 bases each). V gave up 0 bases and J gave up 9 bases, with 12 bases separating them. The CDR3 totals 13 residues. Germline assignment: CDR1 GTSNPN and CDR2 SVGIG (reference sequence). The DNA of the CDR3 is TGTGCCTGGAGTGTCCGGCTTGGGGGTGAGCAGTTCTTC. Translated: CAWSVRLGGEQFF.

This CDR3 is CASRTSGSYEQFF. The CDR3 DNA is TGCGCCAGCCGGACTAGCGGGAGCTATGAGCAGTTCTTC. This chain links TRBV5-1 with TRBJ2-1, with 13 bases identical to TRBD2. Germline V gene lookup returns CDR1 SGHRS and CDR2 YFSETQ. V lost 7 bases and J lost 8; bases outside the gene matches: 3. The length of the CDR3 is 13 residues.

This chain connects TRBV5-1 to TRBJ2-7; 7 nucleotides agree with TRBD1. V dropped 4 bases and J dropped 6; count of bases not matched to a gene: 13. There are 15 residues in the CDR3. Germline CDR1 SGHRS, CDR2 YFSETQ. CDR3: CASSHRGMGAREQYF. The CDR3 DNA is TGCGCCAGCAGCCACAGGGGAATGGGGGCTCGCGAGCAGTACTTC.

The V gene is TRBV2, the J gene TRBJ2-2; D gene ambiguous. The CDR3 consists of 11 residues. Germline V gene sequence: CDR1 SNHLY, CDR2 FYNNEI. Deletions cut 6 bases from V and 5 bases from J, with 4 bases between. The CDR3 DNA follows: TGTGCCAGCAGGGAAACCGGGGAGCTGTTTTTT. Translating gives CASRETGELFF.

V and J are TRBV7-6 and TRBJ1-1; tentatively, D is TRBD1 (5 bases). The CDR3 is made up of 13 amino acids. Germline CDR1 reads SGHVS; CDR2 reads FNYEAQ. Trimming cost V 4 bases and J 1 base, with 7 bases left between them. The CDR3 nucleotides are TGTGCCAGCAGCTCAGGGACGAACACTGAAGCTTTCTTT. Amino acids: CASSSGTNTEAFF.

This sequence joins TRBV6-5 and TRBJ1-1; no clear D gene. The CDR3 length is 14 residues. Germline assignment: CDR1 MNHEY and CDR2 SVGAGI. With 0 bases removed from V and 0 bases from J, the gap between germline ends came to 5 bases. In DNA, the CDR3 is TGTGCCAGCAGTTACTCCTTCATGAACACTGAAGCTTTCTTT. Its translation: CASSYSFMNTEAFF.

This clone was counted a few times. The chain combines TRBV27 with TRBJ2-3; D gene ambiguous. Germline V lookup: CDR1 MNHEY, CDR2 SMNVEV (reference sequence). Trimming left V 3 bases short and J 5 bases short, with 6 bases between. The CDR3 runs to 12 residues. The CDR3 region has the DNA TGTGCCAGCAGTTTGGACGGAGATACGCAGTATTTT. Translation gives CASSLDGDTQYF.

The V and J genes are TRBV19 and TRBJ2-3; the D is unclear. The CDR3 covers 13 residues. From germline, CDR1 is LNHDA and CDR2 SQIVND (reference sequence). Trimming left V 10 bases short and J 8 bases short, with 19 bases between. The CDR3 is CATRLRGFGTQYF. The DNA of the CDR3 is TGTGCCACAAGGCTTCGTGGTTTCGGTACGCAGTATTTT.

V gene TRBV9 combines with J gene TRBJ1-2; 9 nucleotides agree with TRBD1. From germline, CDR1 is SGDLS and CDR2 YYNGEE. The CDR3 has 14 residues. The trim removed 4 bases at V and 7 bases at J, leaving 8 bases unmatched. CDR3 sequence: CASSPSTGGGGYTF. For the CDR3, the DNA is TGTGCCAGCAGCCCGTCGACAGGGGGAGGTGGCTACACCTTC.

The genes are TRBV6-2 or TRBV6-3 and TRBJ2-7, with TRBD1 as a possible D gene (5 bases). V was trimmed by 2 bases and J by 0 bases, leaving 8 bases between them. CDR1 is MNHEY and CDR2 is SVGEGT in the germline V gene. The CDR3 extends over 14 amino acids. CDR3 region: CASSYDRNSYEQYF. In DNA form, the CDR3 reads TGTGCCAGCAGTTACGACAGAAACTCCTACGAGCAGTACTTC.

The V gene is TRBV7-2, the J gene TRBJ2-1; 13 bases match TRBD2. Losses at the gene ends were 5 bases for V and 9 bases for J; bases not matched to a gene: 4. CDR1 SGHTA and CDR2 FQGNSA come from the germline V gene. The CDR3 is made up of 14 amino acids. CDR3 in DNA: TGTGCCAGCAGCCCAGGACTAGCGGGAGTTGAGCAGTTCTTC. Translation: CASSPGLAGVEQFF.

The CDR3 protein is CASSPIGGRAGETQYF. DNA of the CDR3: TGTGCCAGCAGCCCGATCGGCGGGAGGGCCGGTGAGACCCAGTACTTC. This chain links TRBV3-1 (or the pseudogene TRBV3-2) with TRBJ2-5, with 9 bases identical to TRBD2. Per germline, CDR1 LGHDT and CDR2 YNNKEL (reference sequence). V was pared by 4 bases and J by 5 bases, with 11 bases of the junction left unmatched. The CDR3 length is 16 residues.

The gene calls are TRBV24-1 and TRBJ2-3, with 7 bases that match TRBD1. The CDR3 has 15 amino acids. V trimming: 7 bases; J trimming: 2 bases; junction bases outside the gene matches: 8. Germline assignment: CDR1 KGHDR and CDR2 SFDVKD. The CDR3 DNA reads TGTGCCACCAGGGACAGTACAGGGGCCACAGATACGCAGTATTTT. Translation: CATRDSTGATDTQYF.

This chain joins TRBV7-9 and TRBJ2-7, with D perhaps matching TRBD2 (6 bases). The germline V gene has CDR1 SEHNR and CDR2 FQNEAQ (reference sequence). Trimming removed 5 bases from V and 3 bases from J, with 14 bases in between. The CDR3 covers 14 residues. The CDR3 nucleotides are TGTGCCAGCAGCCCACGGGGGTATGACTACGAGCAGTACTTC. Amino acid sequence: CASSPRGYDYEQYF.